This T cell receptor (beta chain) was sequenced in a study of cytomegalovirus exposure and HLA in healthy donors. Study-wide results and limits: An analysis that came later showed most CMV-associated TCR beta chains appearing HLA-restricted. HLA alleles showed associations with about 15,000 TCR beta sequences in a later analysis, at a 0.05 false discovery rate. With DRB1 most and HLA-C fewest, TCR association rates differed between HLA loci in a later analysis. It was reportedly the case that the classifier diagnosed cytomegalovirus status with high specificity and sensitivity.

This PCR relied on a set of 60 Vbeta primers and 13 Jbeta primers. Generated by immunoSEQ multiplex PCR, the TCRdb table keeps only in-frame clones and is missing some. Among around 120,000 clones listed, 65% to 90% were seen once. To note about this clone: The target antigen is unknown.

V shed 0 bases and J 3 bases; nucleotides not matched to a gene: 2. Germline lookup yields CDR1 SGDLS and CDR2 YYNGEE. The CDR3 is 15 residues long. This clonotype was obtained from a woman in her 30s in good health and CMV-seronegative. The chain uses TRBV9 and TRBJ2-1; 8 bases fit TRBD2. Sequencing was done on a sample of PBMCs. The CDR3 nucleotides read TGTGCCAGCAGCGTAGCGGGAGGGGTCTACAATGAGCAGTTCTTC. Its protein is CASSVAGGVYNEQFF. Full variable domain (outside the CDR3, taken from reference TRBV9 and TRBJ2-1): DSGVTQTPKHLITATGQRVTLRCSPRSGDLSVYWYQQSLDQGLQFLIQYYNGEERAKGNILERFSAQQFPDLHSELNLSSLELGDSALYFCASSVAGGVYNEQFFGPGTRLTVL.